This T cell receptor (beta chain) stems from a study of cytomegalovirus exposure and HLA in healthy donors. Notes on the study in general: There were a few CMV-associated chains whose specificity for CMV antigens was confirmed in vitro.

Trimming stripped 5 bases from V and 2 bases from J, with 18 bases between. From germline, CDR1 is SGHAT and CDR2 FQNNGV. The CDR3 sequence is 16 residues long. As regards this clone: The antigen remains unidentified.

Sequenced by immunoSEQ multiplex PCR; TCRdb stores in-frame clones only, minus some. Seen here are roughly 140,000 clones, 88% observed once, and the top ten hold 7% to 9%. The chain joins TRBV11-2 to TRBJ1-2; D remains ambiguous. The receptor comes from a woman between 18 and 30 years old in good health and CMV-seropositive. Sequencing input: PBMCs. The CDR3 DNA sequence: TGTGCCAGCAGCGCACCCCGGGTTTTACGGAACTATGGCTACACCTTC. This gives the protein CASSAPRVLRNYGYTF.